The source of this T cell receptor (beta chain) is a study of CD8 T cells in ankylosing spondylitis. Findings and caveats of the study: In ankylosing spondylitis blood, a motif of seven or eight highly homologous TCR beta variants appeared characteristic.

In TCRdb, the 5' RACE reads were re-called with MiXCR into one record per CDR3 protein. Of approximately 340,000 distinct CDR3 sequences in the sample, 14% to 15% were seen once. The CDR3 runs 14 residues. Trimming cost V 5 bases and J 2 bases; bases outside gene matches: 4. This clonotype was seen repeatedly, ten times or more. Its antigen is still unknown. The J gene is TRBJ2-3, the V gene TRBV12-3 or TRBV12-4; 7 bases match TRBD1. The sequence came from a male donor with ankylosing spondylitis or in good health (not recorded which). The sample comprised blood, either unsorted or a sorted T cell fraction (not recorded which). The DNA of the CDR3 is TGTGCCAGCAGTATAGGGACAGCCACAGATACGCAGTATTTT. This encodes CASSIGTATDTQYF.